Shown below are 19 T cell receptor beta chains from a single sample sequenced in a study of blood T cells in healthy people across ages. Primers used in a second PCR of roughly 6 to 11 cycles were a sample-barcoded 5' primer and a J-beta primer mix. TCRdb analysed the 5' RACE reads with MiXCR anew, one entry per CDR3 protein. The sample lists 700,000 or so distinct CDR3 sequences; about 20% were seen once. Sequenced: blood. The source of these receptors is a man aged 70-80 years in good health.

The chain has TRBV7-8 and TRBJ1-2; D is possibly TRBD1 (6 bases). CDR3 length: 15 amino acids. V lost 3 bases, J lost 7 bases, and 18 bases lay in between. Germline assignment: CDR1 SGHVS and CDR2 FQNEAQ. This CDR3 is CASSLSTGNSFGYTF. The CDR3, as DNA: TGTGCCAGCAGCTTGTCGACAGGCAACAGTTTTGGCTACACCTTC.

The chain is built from TRBV6-2 or TRBV6-3 and TRBJ2-1; 9 bases fit TRBD2. The tail of the sequence fits TRBJ2-7 better, so the J call may be wrong. This CDR3 is 17 amino acids long. In germline, CDR1 is MNHEY, CDR2 SVGEGT. In DNA, the CDR3 is TGTGCCAGCAGTCTCCCTACTAGCGGGCGGCACTCTTACGAGCAGTACGTC. It is translated as CASSLPTSGRHSYEQYV.

This clonotype was observed a handful of times. The chain links TRBV20-1 to TRBJ2-2; 8 bases line up with TRBD1. Germline V CDR1 and CDR2: DFQATT, SNEGSKA (reference sequence). Trimming cost V 2 bases and J 6 bases; bases outside gene matches: 14. This CDR3 region has 17 residues. The chain's CDR3 is CSARPRARQGLPGELFF. CDR3 DNA sequence: TGCAGTGCTAGACCCCGAGCGCGACAGGGGCTCCCCGGGGAGCTGTTTTTT.

This clonotype was recorded at least ten times. The chain joins TRBV7-2 to TRBJ1-6, with 8 bases fitting TRBD1. The germline gives CDR1 SGHTA, CDR2 FQGNSA. There are 16 residues in the CDR3. J lost 7 bases, V lost 1 base, and 6 bases had no gene match. CDR3 sequence (DNA): TGTGCCAGCAGCTTAGGGGGGACAGGTAGAAATTCACCCCTCCACTTT. It translates to CASSLGGTGRNSPLHF.

This clonotype was seen more than once but under ten times. The chain carries TRBV30 and TRBJ1-2; no clear D. V gave up 0 bases and J gave up 3 bases, with 5 bases separating them. CDR1 is GTSNPN, CDR2 SVGIG, per germline (reference sequence). The CDR3 totals 12 residues. The CDR3 loop is CAWSVTDYGYTF. The CDR3 DNA reads TGTGCCTGGAGTGTAACGGACTATGGCTACACCTTC.

The table lists this clonotype with a few counts. The V gene is TRBV29-1, the J gene TRBJ1-1; tentative D call: TRBD1 (5 bases). Germline CDR1 and CDR2: SQVTM and ANQGSEA. Trimming shortened V by 8 bases and J by 2 bases, and 12 bases separated the two germline ends. This CDR3 comprises 12 residues. The CDR3 region has the DNA TGCAGCATGGGGACGGCAAACACTGAAGCTTTCTTT. It translates to CSMGTANTEAFF.

Ten or more counts support this clonotype. The chain is built from TRBV6-2 or TRBV6-3 and TRBJ2-7, with a weak D call TRBD2 (7 bases). Trimming stripped 8 bases from V and 1 base from J, with 9 bases between. In germline, CDR1 is MNHEY, CDR2 SVGEGT. The CDR3 is made up of 12 amino acids. The CDR3 is CASGRGSYEQYV. DNA for the CDR3: TGTGCCAGCGGGAGGGGGTCCTACGAGCAGTACGTC.

Comment on this clonotype: Germline is not matched at one junction end, which may reflect a read error. The CDR3 sequence is CSFDKTGGDGYTF. The DNA of the CDR3 is TGCAGCTTTGACAAAACAGGGGGGGATGGCTACACCTTC. The V gene is TRBV29-1, the J gene TRBJ1-2; TRBD1 aligns across 8 bases. The CDR3 covers 13 residues. The V gene's germline CDR1 is SQVTM and CDR2 ANQGSEA.

V is TRBV10-3 and J is TRBJ2-3; the match to TRBD2 covers 12 bases. The CDR3 covers 14 residues. V trimming: 8 bases; J trimming: 6 bases; junction bases outside the gene matches: 6. Germline V gene sequence: CDR1 ENHRY, CDR2 SYGVKD. The DNA for the CDR3 is TGTGCCATCTCGACTAGCGGGAGAACGGATACGCAGTATTTT. This sequence encodes CAISTSGRTDTQYF.

V usage is TRBV9 and J usage is TRBJ2-1; D is unresolved. CDR1 and CDR2 (germline): SGDLS, YYNGEE. The CDR3 extends over 15 amino acids. The V end lost 4 bases, the J end lost 8 bases, and 19 bases lay between the germline ends. CDR3 residues: CASSTHLKNPYEQFF. CDR3 bases: TGTGCCAGCAGCACACACCTCAAAAACCCCTATGAGCAGTTCTTC.

The chain is built from TRBV24-1 and TRBJ1-5, with D maybe TRBD1 (5 bases). V shed 5 bases and J shed 4 bases, with 8 bases lying between them. Germline V gene sequence: CDR1 KGHDR, CDR2 SFDVKD. The CDR3 covers 13 residues. The CDR3 sequence is CATSGGDNQPQHF. For the CDR3, the DNA is TGTGCCACCAGTGGGGGGGATAATCAGCCCCAGCATTTT.

V usage is TRBV12-3 or TRBV12-4 and J usage is TRBJ1-4; TRBD1 is a possible D gene (5 bases). The CDR3 is made up of 13 amino acids. Between the trimmed V and J ends, which lost 3 bases and 8 bases, there was a span of 10 bases. For the CDR3, the DNA is TGTGCCAGCAGTTTTGCAGGGAGGGAAAAACTGTTTTTT. Translated, it gives CASSFAGREKLFF.

The J gene is TRBJ1-1, the V gene TRBV5-1; a weak D match, TRBD1 (6 bases). V was cut by 4 bases and J by 10 bases, with 17 bases left in between. Germline assignment: CDR1 SGHRS and CDR2 YFSETQ. CDR3 length: 13 amino acids. The CDR3 sequence: CASSTGGGQRAFF. Here the CDR3 DNA reads TGCGCCAGCAGCACGGGTGGGGGGCAGCGAGCTTTCTTT.

This clonotype has more than one count but fewer than ten. The chain has TRBV6-1 and TRBJ1-2, with TRBD1 identical over 10 bases. The ends lost 7 bases at V and 8 bases at J; junction bases unmatched: 10. Germline V gene lookup returns CDR1 MNHNS and CDR2 SASEGT. The CDR3 is 14 amino acids. The CDR3 loop is CASIIRDRGSGYTF. The CDR3 DNA sequence: TGTGCCAGCATTATCCGGGACAGGGGTTCCGGCTACACCTTC.

This clonotype was counted between two and nine times. The V call is TRBV27, the J call TRBJ2-2; D is tentatively TRBD1 or TRBD2 (5 bases each). This CDR3 spans 15 amino acids. V lost 4 bases and J lost 4, with 13 bases in between. Germline CDR1 and CDR2: MNHEY and SMNVEV (reference sequence). The CDR3 sequence: CASSSPGPITGELFF. The CDR3 DNA follows: TGTGCCAGCAGTTCACCGGGACCCATCACCGGGGAGCTGTTTTTT.

This chain connects TRBV3-1 to TRBJ2-2; D call uncertain. Germline loops: CDR1 LGHDT, CDR2 YNNKEL (reference sequence). The CDR3 is 13 amino acids. V was clipped by 2 bases and J by 5 bases, with 6 bases between them. The DNA for the CDR3 is TGTGCCAGCAGCCAACACACGACCGGGGAGCTGTTTTTT. Its translation: CASSQHTTGELFF.

The J gene is TRBJ2-7, the V gene TRBV5-5; D may be TRBD1 or TRBD2 (5 bases each). Trimming took 3 bases from V and 2 from J, leaving 15 bases between them. Germline V gene data show CDR1 as SGHKS and CDR2 as YYEKEE (reference sequence). This CDR3 region has 15 residues. The CDR3 loop is CASSYYWDRPYEQYF. In nucleotides, the CDR3 is TGTGCCAGCAGCTACTACTGGGACCGCCCCTACGAGCAGTACTTC.

This clonotype showed up just once. V and J are TRBV3-1 and TRBJ1-4; 8 bases are a match to TRBD1. J lost 8 bases, V lost 4 bases, and 9 bases had no gene match. CDR3 length equals 15 residues. CDR1 is LGHDT, CDR2 YNNKEL, per germline (reference sequence). The CDR3 DNA reads TGTGCCAGCAGCCTCCAGGGGGCGGAACGGGAAAAACTGTTTTTT. Translated: CASSLQGAEREKLFF.

This clonotype was recorded at least ten times. The V call is TRBV5-1, the J call TRBJ1-1; D remains ambiguous. CDR1 and CDR2 from the germline V gene are SGHRS and YFSETQ. The CDR3 length is 14 residues. V lost 0 bases to trimming and J lost 0 bases, with 6 bases between them. The CDR3 loop is CASSLGQMNTEAFF. DNA of the CDR3: TGCGCCAGCAGCTTGGGGCAGATGAACACTGAAGCTTTCTTT.